This TCR beta chain was sequenced in a study of T cell changes during pregnancy in multiple sclerosis. TCRdb keeps only in-frame clones here, not all; method: immunoSEQ multiplex PCR. The data contain 79,000 or so clones, less than 90% of them seen just once; the ten biggest clones take up approximately 3.5%. The germline V and J ends were trimmed by 4 bases and 0 bases, with 9 bases remaining between them. The CDR3 length is 14 residues. CDR1 KGHSH and CDR2 LQKENI come from the germline V gene. This sequence originates from a female donor with multiple sclerosis, enrolled in a pregnancy study. The input for sequencing was peripheral blood, taken before pregnancy. J is TRBJ1-1 and V is TRBV18; a possible D gene is TRBD1 (5 bases). In DNA form, the CDR3 reads TGTGCCAGCTCACTAGGACAACTGAACACTGAAGCTTTCTTT. Its translation is CASSLGQLNTEAFF.